These 31 T cell receptor beta chains came from one sample sequenced in a study of regulatory T cells in long-lasting Graves disease (dated by TCRdb to the early 2020s). Libraries were built with multiplex PCR. The listed sequencing device is Illumina HiSeq 4000. iRepertoire HTBI primers and Arm-PCR amplification of CDR3 regions were used to construct TCR beta libraries. TCRdb trimmed the raw reads at Q25, called clones with MiXCR and kept productive beta chains. Each CDR3 protein gets just one entry, which takes the most common genes and DNA from the rows behind it. Recorded for this sample are 200,000 to 250,000 distinct CDR3 sequences; approximately 18% of them occurred a single time. The ten biggest clones cover approximately 12% of the sample. The time point label, as the study defines it: newly diagnosed GD, antithyroid drugs for less than 3 months. For both TCR sequencing and RNA sequencing, RNA was extracted from PBMCs in TRIzol.

The same sample was also used in a study of T cells in Graves' hyperthyroidism and ophthalmopathy.

The sample here was peripheral blood mononuclear cells (PBMCs), taken at new diagnosis, from a patient treated with antithyroid drugs. These receptors all stem from a woman younger than 45 with Graves disease. Donor details come from another sample of the same person, matched by shared clones.

This clonotype was seen only a few times. This chain uses TRBV7-9 with TRBJ2-1, with D uncertain. CDR1 and CDR2 (germline): SEHNR, FQNEAQ (reference sequence). V dropped 5 bases and J dropped 6 bases, with 5 bases sitting between them. The length of the CDR3 is 11 residues. This CDR3 is CASSVLNEQFF. The CDR3 DNA is TGTGCCAGCAGCGTCCTCAATGAGCAGTTCTTC.

Many counts were recorded for this clonotype. This chain links TRBV2 with TRBJ1-4, with D unclear. Germline-derived CDR1 and CDR2 are SNHLY and FYNNEI. Trimming took off 4 bases at V and 8 bases at J, with 14 bases between the two ends. CDR3 length equals 14 residues. The chain's CDR3 is CASSGARRAEKLFF. CDR3 coding DNA: TGTGCCAGCAGTGGCGCCCGTAGAGCGGAAAAACTGTTTTTT.

This clonotype was detected ten times or more. The genes are TRBV7-9 and TRBJ2-5; 8 bases align to TRBD1. CDR3 length: 14 amino acids. J lost 0 bases, V lost 8 bases, and 5 bases had no gene match. CDR1 and CDR2 (germline): SEHNR, FQNEAQ (reference sequence). The CDR3 coding sequence is TGTGCCAGCCTGACAGGGGAGTACCAAGAGACCCAGTACTTC. This gives the protein CASLTGEYQETQYF.

The CDR3 reads CASSLIRVNTEAFF. CDR3 sequence (DNA): TGTGCCAGCAGTTTAATCCGGGTGAACACTGAAGCTTTCTTT. V and J are TRBV12-3 or TRBV12-4 and TRBJ1-1; D not resolved. The V gene lost 2 bases and the J gene lost 0 bases, with 7 bases spanning the gap. The CDR3 consists of 14 residues.

For this clonotype: Germline is not matched at one junction end, which may reflect a read error. This rearrangement joins TRBV10-3 to TRBJ1-2; D possibly corresponds to TRBD1 (6 bases). In germline, CDR1 is ENHRY, CDR2 SYGVKD. The CDR3 spans 14 residues. CDR3 bases: TGTGCCATCAGTGAGACCACAGGGAACTATAGCTACACCTTC. It specifies CAISETTGNYSYTF.

This clonotype was counted many times. The chain carries TRBV11-1 and TRBJ2-7, with a weak D call TRBD1 (8 bases). The germline V gene has CDR1 SGHAT and CDR2 FQDESV (reference sequence). The V end was cut by 4 bases, the J end by 6 bases, with 16 bases between. The CDR3 length is 14 residues. The CDR3 DNA follows: TGTGCCAGCAGCTCGGACAGGGCGGGGGTCGAGCAGTACTTC. It yields the protein CASSSDRAGVEQYF.

The genes are TRBV29-1 and TRBJ1-5; D gene unclear. CDR1 and CDR2 (germline): SQVTM, ANQGSEA. With 4 bases removed from V and 3 bases from J, the gap between germline ends came to 7 bases. The CDR3 is made up of 12 amino acids. CDR3 loop: CSVGGYNQPQHF. CDR3 nucleotides: TGCAGCGTTGGGGGTTACAATCAGCCCCAGCATTTT. Supplemented by reference TRBV29-1 and TRBJ1-5, the full variable domain reads SAVISQKPSRDICQRGTSLTIQCQVDSQVTMMFWYRQQPGQSLTLIATANQGSEATYESGFVIDKFPISRPNLTFSTLTVSNMSPEDSSIYLCSVGGYNQPQHFGDGTRLSIL.

This clonotype occurred many times. The chain uses TRBV20-1 and TRBJ1-1, with D possibly matching TRBD1 (5 bases). Trimming stripped 2 bases from V and 9 bases from J, with 16 bases between. The CDR3 length is 13 residues. The germline V gene encodes CDR1 DFQATT and CDR2 SNEGSKA (reference sequence). CDR3 sequence: CSARRSTDSQAFF. The CDR3 coding sequence is TGCAGTGCTAGACGTTCAACCGACAGCCAAGCTTTCTTT.

This clonotype was counted at least ten times. The chain carries TRBV25-1 and TRBJ2-7; 8 bases map to TRBD1. Germline V gives CDR1 MGHDK, CDR2 SYGVNS. Germline trimming cut 6 bases from V and 2 bases from J; bases unmatched to any gene: 6. This CDR3 comprises 14 residues. CDR3 DNA: TGTGCCAGCAGGGGGACAGGAGCAACCTACGAGCAGTACTTC. Translated, it gives CASRGTGATYEQYF.

V is TRBV6-1 and J is TRBJ1-2, with 10 bases aligning to TRBD1. From germline, CDR1 is MNHNS and CDR2 SASEGT. The CDR3 runs to 13 residues. After removal of 6 bases from V and 6 bases from J, the junction contained 4 bases not matched to a gene. The CDR3 DNA reads TGTGCCAGCAGCTCGACAGGGGGCAATGGCTACACCTTC. It yields the protein CASSSTGGNGYTF.

This clonotype was counted ten times or more. The genes are TRBV7-6 and TRBJ2-5, with D possibly called TRBD1 or TRBD2 (5 bases each). V lost 3 bases and J lost 1, with 9 bases in between. This CDR3 has 14 amino acids. Germline V gives CDR1 SGHVS, CDR2 FNYEAQ. CDR3 nucleotide sequence: TGTGCCAGCAGCTTCGGGGCACGCCAAGAGACCCAGTACTTC. Translating it yields CASSFGARQETQYF. The full variable domain, rest sourced from reference TRBV7-6 and TRBJ2-5, is GAGVSQSPRYKVTKRGQDVALRCDPISGHVSLYWYRQALGQGPEFLTYFNYEAQQDKSGLPNDRFSAERPEGSISTLTIQRTEQRDSAMYRCASSFGARQETQYFGPGTRLLVL.

In this sample, this clonotype turned up a few times. The chain couples TRBV25-1 to TRBJ2-5; D possibly uses TRBD1 or TRBD2 (5 bases each). The CDR3 is 16 residues long. Germline CDR1 is MGHDK and CDR2 is SYGVNS. Trimming stripped 2 bases from V and 0 bases from J, with 13 bases between. CDR3 sequence: CASSESVGADQETQYF. The CDR3 nucleotides read TGTGCCAGCAGTGAAAGCGTCGGGGCGGACCAAGAGACCCAGTACTTC.

The chain joins TRBV9 to TRBJ2-1; the D call may be TRBD1 or TRBD2 (6 bases each). The V gene lost 0 bases and the J gene lost 4 bases, with 11 bases spanning the gap. The CDR3 length is 15 residues. Germline CDR1 and CDR2: SGDLS and YYNGEE. The CDR3 nucleotides read TGTGCCAGCAGCGTAGGGGGGGCGGGGTACAATGAGCAGTTCTTC. Translation gives CASSVGGAGYNEQFF.

This clonotype was seen ten or more times. The chain joins TRBV2 to TRBJ2-7; TRBD2 agrees at 7 bases. The CDR3 sequence is 13 residues long. CDR1 is SNHLY and CDR2 is FYNNEI in the germline V gene. The junction had 4 bases not matched to a gene; V was cut back by 7 bases and J by 1 base. The DNA of the CDR3 is TGTGCCAGCAAGCGGGATGGTTCCTACGAGCAGTACTTC. Its protein is CASKRDGSYEQYF.

This clonotype was found many times. The chain is built from TRBV12-3 or TRBV12-4 and TRBJ1-1, with D perhaps matching TRBD1 (6 bases). V dropped 6 bases and J dropped 1 base, with 15 bases sitting between them. This CDR3 comprises 15 residues. The CDR3 protein is CASSPNRGRNTEAFF. The CDR3 DNA is TGTGCCAGCAGCCCTAATAGGGGGAGGAACACTGAAGCTTTCTTT.

This clonotype was counted once. The V and J genes are TRBV7-9 and TRBJ2-5, with 7 bases that match TRBD1. Germline V lookup: CDR1 SEHNR, CDR2 FQNEAQ (reference sequence). The CDR3 length is 14 residues. V trimming: 5 bases; J trimming: 2 bases; junction bases outside the gene matches: 5. DNA of the CDR3: TGTGCCAGCAGCAAGCCGGGACAGCAAGAGACCCAGTACTTC. Its protein is CASSKPGQQETQYF.

This clonotype was counted many times. The chain links TRBV6-2 or TRBV6-3 to TRBJ1-3, with no clear D. In germline, CDR1 is MNHEY, CDR2 SVGEGT. V was pared by 9 bases and J by 4 bases, with 13 bases between. The CDR3 is made up of 13 amino acids. The CDR3 reads CASKGLSGNTIYF. Here the CDR3 DNA reads TGTGCCAGTAAGGGCCTATCCGGAAACACCATATATTTT.

This chain joins TRBV7-6 and TRBJ2-7; TRBD2 might be the D (6 bases). V dropped 5 bases and J dropped 7 bases, with 9 bases sitting between them. The CDR3 has 11 amino acids. Per germline, CDR1 SGHVS and CDR2 FNYEAQ. This CDR3 is CASSPGVEQYF. In DNA, the CDR3 is TGTGCCAGCAGCCCGGGGGTTGAGCAGTACTTC.

This clonotype was seen repeatedly, ten times or more. For the CDR3, the DNA is TGTGCCAGCAGAACCGGAATTCAAGAGACCCAGTACTTC. Its protein is CASRTGIQETQYF. The chain has TRBV6-1 and TRBJ2-5; D is uncertain. From germline, CDR1 is MNHNS and CDR2 SASEGT. V lost 6 bases and J lost 2, with 10 bases in between. The CDR3 is 13 residues long.

This clonotype was detected a few times. The chain recombines TRBV6-1 with TRBJ2-3, with D perhaps matching TRBD1 (6 bases). Germline CDR1 MNHNS, CDR2 SASEGT. Trimming took off 6 bases at V and 2 bases at J, with 15 bases between the two ends. This CDR3 region has 15 residues. CDR3 amino acids: CASSQSRGATDTQYF. CDR3 in DNA: TGTGCCAGCAGCCAAAGCAGGGGAGCCACAGATACGCAGTATTTT.

This clonotype was picked up many times. V and J are TRBV12-3 or TRBV12-4 and TRBJ1-1, with D tentatively TRBD1 (5 bases). Trimming pared 5 bases from V and 11 bases from J, leaving 12 bases between. The CDR3 sequence is 11 residues long. The chain's CDR3 is CASSGGGSAFF. The CDR3, as DNA: TGTGCCAGCAGTGGGGGGGGGTCGGCTTTCTTT.

This clonotype was recorded many times. The rearrangement joins TRBV28 to TRBJ2-3; 7 bases map to TRBD2. Germline V CDR1 and CDR2: MDHEN, SYDVKM. The CDR3 covers 15 residues. The ends lost 6 bases at V and 4 bases at J; junction bases unmatched: 10. CDR3 in amino acids: CASSLLAGRADTQYF. CDR3 in DNA: TGTGCCAGCAGCCTCCTTGCAGGGAGGGCAGATACGCAGTATTTT.

Worth noting for this clonotype: With a much larger clone just one base away, this may be a read error. Because the CDR3 is missing its conserved closing phenylalanine or tryptophan, this is likely a read error. The chain couples TRBV14 to TRBJ1-1; TRBD1 agrees at 9 bases. Germline CDR1 reads SGHDN; CDR2 reads FVKESK. The CDR3 is 17 amino acids. The junction had 13 bases not matched to a gene; V was cut back by 6 bases and J by 2 bases. CDR3 sequence reads: CASSLILGQGTNTEAFS. CDR3 bases: TGTGCCAGCAGTCTAATACTCGGACAGGGGACTAACACTGAAGCTTTCTCT.

This clonotype was observed many times. The chain carries TRBV6-2 or TRBV6-3 and TRBJ2-7, with TRBD1 identical over 7 bases. The V gene's germline CDR1 is MNHEY and CDR2 SVGEGT. The trim removed 4 bases at V and 2 bases at J, leaving 5 bases unmatched. This CDR3 has 14 residues. The CDR3 region has the DNA TGTGCCAGCAGTTCCGGGACAGATCCCTACGAGCAGTACTTC. It codes for CASSSGTDPYEQYF.

This clonotype was found a few times. This may arise from a read error, as a much more abundant clone is one base away. The chain links TRBV20-1 to TRBJ1-2, with TRBD1 matching 8 bases. J lost 4 bases, V lost 4 bases, and 8 bases had no gene match. CDR3 length equals 14 residues. The V gene's germline CDR1 is DFQATT and CDR2 SNEGSKA (reference sequence). The CDR3 sequence: CSATHLTGAYGYTF. The CDR3 DNA follows: TGCAGTGCTACCCATTTGACAGGGGCCTATGGCTACACCTTC.

To note about this clonotype: Being one base from a much bigger clone, this may be a read error. V usage is TRBV6-1 and J usage is TRBJ1-6; D gene unclear. The CDR3 length is 15 residues. V lost 7 bases and J 5 bases, leaving 15 bases between the germline ends. Germline V lookup: CDR1 MNHNS, CDR2 SASEGT. DNA of the CDR3: TGTGCCAGCAATCTGGGCCCGAGCAATAATTCACCCCTCCACTTT. It is translated as CASNLGPSNNSPLHF.

This clonotype was counted many times. V is TRBV19 and J is TRBJ1-6; D is possibly TRBD1 (5 bases). The CDR3 extends over 15 amino acids. Germline CDR1 reads LNHDA; CDR2 reads SQIVND (reference sequence). The V end lost 7 bases, the J end lost 10 bases, and 20 bases lay between the germline ends. This CDR3 reads CASTSGDHRNSPLHF. As DNA, the CDR3 is TGTGCCAGTACTTCTGGGGACCACCGAAACTCACCCCTCCACTTT.

This clonotype was seen many times. The chain links TRBV28 to TRBJ1-5; the D is unclear. Germline V gene data show CDR1 as MDHEN and CDR2 as SYDVKM. The CDR3 runs 10 residues. V was shortened by 2 bases and J by 7 bases, with 0 bases between the two germline ends. Here the CDR3 reads CASSLQPQHF. CDR3 in DNA: TGTGCCAGCAGTTTACAGCCCCAGCATTTT.

This clonotype was counted many times. The chain is built from TRBV7-2 and TRBJ2-7; D is perhaps TRBD1 (5 bases). CDR1 and CDR2 (germline): SGHTA, FQGNSA. The CDR3 has 15 residues. Trimming left V 5 bases short and J 4 bases short, with 18 bases between. The CDR3: CASSPPAGPRYEQYF. DNA of the CDR3: TGTGCCAGCAGCCCCCCGGCAGGGCCGAGGTACGAGCAGTACTTC.

This clonotype was seen many times. The J gene is TRBJ1-1, the V gene TRBV30; D is ambiguous. CDR1 GTSNPN and CDR2 SVGIG come from the germline V gene (reference sequence). There are 13 residues in the CDR3. With 5 bases removed from V and 1 base from J, the gap between germline ends came to 11 bases. Here the CDR3 reads CAWGPRGNTEAFF. DNA for the CDR3: TGTGCCTGGGGTCCCAGAGGGAACACTGAAGCTTTCTTT.

The rearrangement joins TRBV28 to TRBJ1-2; possible D gene TRBD1, 5 bases. The CDR3 consists of 16 residues. The germline gives CDR1 MDHEN, CDR2 SYDVKM. With 6 bases removed from V and 4 bases from J, the gap between germline ends came to 21 bases. The CDR3 loop reads CASRGRTSSFSYGYTF. The CDR3 region has the DNA TGTGCCAGCAGAGGTCGGACATCCTCTTTTAGCTATGGCTACACCTTC.